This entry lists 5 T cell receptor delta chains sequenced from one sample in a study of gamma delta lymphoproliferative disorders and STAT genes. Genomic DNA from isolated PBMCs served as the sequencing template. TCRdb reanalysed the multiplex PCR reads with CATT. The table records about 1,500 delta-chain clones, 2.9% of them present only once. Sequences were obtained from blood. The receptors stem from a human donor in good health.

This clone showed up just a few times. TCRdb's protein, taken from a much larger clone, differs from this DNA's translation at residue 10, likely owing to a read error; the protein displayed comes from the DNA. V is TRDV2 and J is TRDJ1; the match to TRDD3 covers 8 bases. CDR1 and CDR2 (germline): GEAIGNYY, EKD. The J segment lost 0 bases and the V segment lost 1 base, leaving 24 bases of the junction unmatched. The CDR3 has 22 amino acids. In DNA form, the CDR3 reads TGTGCCTGTGACACGCGGGGGATATTTAAGGTCACTTATCTGAATTACACCGATAAACTCATCTTT. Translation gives CACDTRGIFKVTYLNYTDKLIF.

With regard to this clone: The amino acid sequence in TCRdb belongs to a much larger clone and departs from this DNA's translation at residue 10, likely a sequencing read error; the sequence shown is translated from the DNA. The CDR3 sequence is CACDTLLGVGTDKLIF. The CDR3 nucleotides read TGTGCCTGTGACACCCTACTGGGGGTTGGCACCGATAAACTCATCTTT. The gene calls are TRDV2 and TRDJ1; TRDD3 matches at 8 bases. The CDR3 has 16 residues. With 0 bases clipped from V and 1 base from J, the junction kept 6 bases outside the gene matches. Germline CDR1 and CDR2: GEAIGNYY and EKD.

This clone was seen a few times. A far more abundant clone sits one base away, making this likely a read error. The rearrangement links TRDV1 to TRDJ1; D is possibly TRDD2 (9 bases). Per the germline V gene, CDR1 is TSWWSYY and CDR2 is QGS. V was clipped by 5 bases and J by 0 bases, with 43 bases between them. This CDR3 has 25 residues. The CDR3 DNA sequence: TGTGCTCTTGGGAAATCCATCCCCGCCTTCCTACAAGAACTGGGGGGTCCGGGTGACACCGATAAACTCATCTTT. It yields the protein CALGKSIPAFLQELGGPGDTDKLIF.

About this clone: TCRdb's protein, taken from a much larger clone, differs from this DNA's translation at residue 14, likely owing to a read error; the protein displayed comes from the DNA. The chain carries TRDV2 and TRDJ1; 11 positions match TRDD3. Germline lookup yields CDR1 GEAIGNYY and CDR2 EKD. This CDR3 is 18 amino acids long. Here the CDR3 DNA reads TGTGCCTGTAACACCGTGACTGGGGGATATAGTCAGCCCGCTAAACTCATCTTT. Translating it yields CACNTVTGGYSQPAKLIF.

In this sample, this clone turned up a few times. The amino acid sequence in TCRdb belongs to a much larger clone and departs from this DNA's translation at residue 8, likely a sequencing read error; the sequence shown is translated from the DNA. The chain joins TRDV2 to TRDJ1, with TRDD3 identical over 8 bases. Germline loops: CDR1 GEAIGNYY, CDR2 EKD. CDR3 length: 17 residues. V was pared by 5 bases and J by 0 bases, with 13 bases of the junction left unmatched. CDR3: CACVPLGGTGDTDKLIF. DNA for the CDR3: TGTGCCTGTGTTCCACTGGGGGGTACAGGGGACACCGATAAACTCATCTTT.